Listed below are T cell receptor beta chains from one sample, sequenced in a study of T cell repertoires in cytomegalovirus infection. TCRdb recomputed calls from the reads with MiXCR, one row per CDR3 protein. The table lists tens of thousands of distinct CDR3 sequences, about 29% of them singletons. The antigens these receptors bind are not known. The sequencing here drew on CD8+ T cells from cultured PBMCs, taken from culture after CMV antigen stimulation. These receptors were obtained from a human donor in good health (CMV status not recorded). Some clones in this sample may be carry-over from other donors' samples. The CDR3 runs from the conserved cysteine through the conserved F or W. A D gene is named only where the DNA matches it firmly. Where a row states a size, it is once, few, many or the class of an expanded clone; other rows omit it.

j_call: TRBJ1-3
v_call: TRBV7-9
clone_size: many
d_call: -
cdr3_aa: CASSLVTDTPGNTIYF
cdr3_nt: TGTGCCAGCAGCTTAGTGACGGACACGCCAGGAAACACCATATATTTT

j_call: TRBJ2-1
v_call: TRBV2
clone_size: -
d_call: TRBD2
cdr3_aa: CASSETAGAGNEQFF
cdr3_nt: TGTGCCAGCAGTGAAACTGCGGGAGCGGGAAATGAGCAGTTCTTC

j_call: TRBJ2-7
v_call: TRBV14
clone_size: -
d_call: -
cdr3_aa: CASGQKGGGGNEQYF
cdr3_nt: TGTGCCAGCGGCCAAAAAGGCGGAGGGGGCAACGAGCAGTACTTC

j_call: TRBJ2-7
v_call: TRBV6-2/TRBV6-3
clone_size: -
d_call: TRBD1
cdr3_aa: CASSSGGTGVDEQYF
cdr3_nt: TGTGCCAGCAGTTCCGGCGGGACAGGGGTGGACGAGCAGTACTTC

j_call: TRBJ2-7
v_call: TRBV7-2
clone_size: many
d_call: -
cdr3_aa: CASSLSRNEQYF
cdr3_nt: TGTGCCAGCAGCTTATCCCGCAACGAGCAGTACTTC

j_call: TRBJ2-3
v_call: TRBV4-3
clone_size: -
d_call: TRBD2
cdr3_aa: CASSQDDGTSGPTDTQYF
cdr3_nt: TGCGCCAGCAGCCAAGACGACGGGACTAGCGGACCCACAGATACGCAGTATTTT

j_call: TRBJ2-3
v_call: TRBV9
clone_size: few
d_call: -
cdr3_aa: CASSEGGPRTDTQYF
cdr3_nt: TGTGCCAGCAGCGAGGGGGGGCCTCGCACAGATACGCAGTATTTT

j_call: TRBJ2-5
v_call: TRBV12-3/TRBV12-4
clone_size: many
d_call: -
cdr3_aa: CASTIGTQETQYF
cdr3_nt: TGTGCCAGCACCATCGGGACTCAAGAGACCCAGTACTTC

j_call: TRBJ2-5
v_call: TRBV7-3
clone_size: many
d_call: TRBD2
cdr3_aa: CASSPAGGGETQYF
cdr3_nt: TGTGCCAGCAGCCCGGCGGGGGGCGGAGAGACCCAGTACTTC

j_call: TRBJ1-1
v_call: TRBV5-6
clone_size: many
d_call: TRBD1
cdr3_aa: CASFLQGPFAEAFF
cdr3_nt: TGTGCCAGTTTTTTACAGGGGCCCTTCGCTGAAGCTTTCTTT

j_call: TRBJ2-2
v_call: TRBV19
clone_size: few
d_call: -
cdr3_aa: CASREGTGELFF
cdr3_nt: TGTGCCAGTAGAGAGGGCACCGGGGAGCTGTTTTTT

j_call: TRBJ2-1
v_call: TRBV3-1
clone_size: many
d_call: -
cdr3_aa: CASSPRGRGPEGEQFF
cdr3_nt: TGTGCCAGCAGCCCCCGAGGGAGGGGGCCAGAGGGTGAGCAGTTCTTC

j_call: TRBJ2-7
v_call: TRBV7-2
clone_size: many
d_call: TRBD1
cdr3_aa: CASTFAGTENYEQYF
cdr3_nt: TGTGCCAGCACCTTCGCCGGGACAGAGAACTACGAGCAGTACTTC

j_call: TRBJ1-5
v_call: TRBV4-1
clone_size: -
d_call: -
cdr3_aa: CASSLDRSNQPQHF
cdr3_nt: TGCGCCAGCAGTCTAGACAGAAGCAATCAGCCCCAGCATTTT

j_call: TRBJ2-2
v_call: TRBV12-3/TRBV12-4
clone_size: few
d_call: -
cdr3_aa: CASRDTQTGELFF
cdr3_nt: TGTGCCAGCCGGGACACCCAAACCGGGGAGCTGTTTTTT

j_call: TRBJ2-3
v_call: TRBV20-1
clone_size: -
d_call: TRBD2
cdr3_aa: CSASGGGSTDTQYF
cdr3_nt: TGCAGTGCTAGCGGGGGGGGCTCCACAGATACGCAGTATTTT

j_call: TRBJ1-2
v_call: TRBV12-3/TRBV12-4
clone_size: -
d_call: -
cdr3_aa: CASSSGGSRYTF
cdr3_nt: TGTGCCAGCAGTTCCGGGGGTAGTCGCTACACCTTC

j_call: TRBJ1-1
v_call: TRBV19
clone_size: few
d_call: -
cdr3_aa: CASSGWGNTEAFF
cdr3_nt: TGTGCCAGTAGTGGGTGGGGGAACACTGAAGCTTTCTTT

j_call: TRBJ1-5
v_call: TRBV9
clone_size: -
d_call: -
cdr3_aa: CASSSGDSNQPQHF
cdr3_nt: TGTGCCAGCAGCTCAGGGGACAGCAATCAGCCCCAGCATTTT

j_call: TRBJ2-7
v_call: TRBV4-3
clone_size: once
d_call: TRBD2
cdr3_aa: CASSQDWTSYEQYF
cdr3_nt: TGCGCCAGCAGCCAAGATTGGACTAGCTACGAGCAGTACTTC

j_call: TRBJ2-5
v_call: TRBV9
clone_size: -
d_call: TRBD2
cdr3_aa: CASSASGRGQETQYF
cdr3_nt: TGTGCCAGCAGCGCTAGCGGGAGAGGCCAAGAGACCCAGTACTTC

j_call: TRBJ1-5
v_call: TRBV6-2/TRBV6-3
clone_size: few
d_call: -
cdr3_aa: CASSYGRDNQPQHF
cdr3_nt: TGTGCCAGCAGTTATGGCAGGGACAATCAGCCCCAGCATTTT

j_call: TRBJ2-5
v_call: TRBV10-3
clone_size: many
d_call: TRBD2
cdr3_aa: CAISEKIAGGIIQETQYF
cdr3_nt: TGTGCCATCAGTGAGAAAATAGCGGGGGGAATTATCCAAGAGACCCAGTACTTC

j_call: TRBJ1-1
v_call: TRBV6-1
clone_size: -
d_call: -
cdr3_aa: CASSELGSEAFF
cdr3_nt: TGTGCCAGCAGTGAACTGGGTTCTGAAGCTTTCTTT

j_call: TRBJ2-3
v_call: TRBV9
clone_size: -
d_call: TRBD2
cdr3_aa: CASSVGGGATDTQYF
cdr3_nt: TGTGCCAGCAGCGTCGGGGGAGGGGCAACAGATACGCAGTATTTT

j_call: TRBJ1-1
v_call: TRBV4-3
clone_size: medium-sized
d_call: -
cdr3_aa: CASSQIGNTEAFF
cdr3_nt: TGCGCCAGCAGCCAAATTGGGAACACTGAAGCTTTCTTT

j_call: TRBJ2-7
v_call: TRBV9
clone_size: few
d_call: TRBD2
cdr3_aa: CASSPYPGGREQYF
cdr3_nt: TGTGCCAGCAGCCCCTACCCGGGGGGGAGAGAGCAGTACTTC

j_call: TRBJ1-2
v_call: TRBV27
clone_size: -
d_call: TRBD1
cdr3_aa: CASSSRAGTGNYGYTF
cdr3_nt: TGTGCCAGCAGTTCTCGAGCCGGGACAGGGAACTATGGCTACACCTTC

j_call: TRBJ2-1
v_call: TRBV7-8
clone_size: many
d_call: TRBD1
cdr3_aa: CASSFPRTGDYNEQFF
cdr3_nt: TGTGCCAGCAGCTTCCCTCGGACAGGGGACTACAATGAGCAGTTCTTC

j_call: TRBJ2-7
v_call: TRBV5-4
clone_size: few
d_call: -
cdr3_aa: CASSRDTTYEQYF
cdr3_nt: TGTGCCAGCAGCCGGGACACCACCTACGAGCAGTACTTC

j_call: TRBJ1-2
v_call: TRBV6-5
clone_size: -
d_call: TRBD1
cdr3_aa: CASSASTGNYGYTF
cdr3_nt: TGTGCCAGCAGTGCCTCGACAGGGAACTATGGCTACACCTTC

j_call: TRBJ1-3
v_call: TRBV7-6
clone_size: few
d_call: -
cdr3_aa: CASSPSGAGNTIYF
cdr3_nt: TGTGCCAGCAGCCCGTCGGGGGCAGGAAACACCATATATTTT

j_call: TRBJ2-3
v_call: TRBV28
clone_size: -
d_call: -
cdr3_aa: CASSPDSLTDTQYF
cdr3_nt: TGTGCCAGTTCTCCAGATAGTCTCACAGATACGCAGTATTTT

j_call: TRBJ2-3
v_call: TRBV27
clone_size: -
d_call: TRBD2
cdr3_aa: CASSPWGLAGSTDTQYF
cdr3_nt: TGTGCCAGCAGCCCCTGGGGATTAGCGGGAAGCACAGATACGCAGTATTTT

j_call: TRBJ2-5
v_call: TRBV12-3/TRBV12-4
clone_size: few
d_call: TRBD2
cdr3_aa: CASSLAQAGTYQETQYF
cdr3_nt: TGTGCCAGCAGTTTAGCGCAAGCGGGAACGTACCAAGAGACCCAGTACTTC

j_call: TRBJ2-7
v_call: TRBV19
clone_size: -
d_call: -
cdr3_aa: CASSKGIRGEQYF
cdr3_nt: TGTGCCAGTAGTAAGGGGATTAGAGGCGAGCAGTACTTC

j_call: TRBJ2-7
v_call: TRBV19
clone_size: -
d_call: TRBD1
cdr3_aa: CASSIGTGGDDEQYF
cdr3_nt: TGTGCCAGTAGTATAGGGACAGGGGGCGACGACGAGCAGTACTTC

j_call: TRBJ1-5
v_call: TRBV19
clone_size: few
d_call: -
cdr3_aa: CASSSRTEGSNQPQHF
cdr3_nt: TGTGCCAGTAGTTCGAGGACAGAAGGAAGCAATCAGCCCCAGCATTTT

j_call: TRBJ1-2
v_call: TRBV6-1
clone_size: few
d_call: -
cdr3_aa: CASSEWAGHGYGYTF
cdr3_nt: TGTGCCAGCAGTGAATGGGCAGGTCACGGCTATGGCTACACCTTC